The 29 T cell receptor beta chains in this list originate from one sample, sequenced in a study of long-term antiretroviral therapy in people with HIV. Survey level was the resolution at which the v3.0 immunoSEQ assay ran. Generated by immunoSEQ multiplex PCR, the TCRdb table keeps only in-frame clones and is missing some. The profile shows 38,000 or so clones, roughly 80% of them singletons. The material was unsorted PBMCs, obtained 1.5 years after starting antiretroviral therapy. These receptors originate from a man aged 18 to 29 with HIV.

The J gene is TRBJ2-1, the V gene TRBV5-1; 7 bases map to TRBD2. After removal of 2 bases from V and 0 bases from J, the junction contained 2 bases not matched to a gene. Germline CDR1 is SGHRS and CDR2 is YFSETQ. The CDR3 has 15 residues. CDR3 amino acids: CASSLVAGSYNEQFF. Written as DNA, the CDR3 is TGCGCCAGCAGCTTAGTAGCGGGCTCCTACAATGAGCAGTTCTTC.

The chain is built from TRBV5-1 and TRBJ2-1; perhaps TRBD2 as D (6 bases). This CDR3 has 16 residues. Germline CDR1 SGHRS, CDR2 YFSETQ. The V gene lost 4 bases and the J gene lost 0 bases, with 14 bases spanning the gap. CDR3 loop: CASSPSSVRSYNEQFF. The CDR3 DNA reads as TGCGCCAGCAGCCCGTCTAGCGTACGCTCCTACAATGAGCAGTTCTTC.

This chain joins TRBV5-1 and TRBJ1-4, with a tentative D call TRBD1 (5 bases). V lost 4 bases and J lost 2, with 15 bases in between. CDR3 size: 16 residues. The V gene's germline CDR1 is SGHRS and CDR2 YFSETQ. CDR3 DNA: TGCGCCAGCAGCCCCCGAGAGGGGTCGACTAATGAAAAACTGTTTTTT. As protein: CASSPREGSTNEKLFF.

V gene TRBV9 combines with J gene TRBJ1-1; the D gene is possibly TRBD1 (5 bases). The CDR3 covers 14 residues. The germline V and J ends were trimmed by 3 bases and 0 bases, with 9 bases remaining between them. The germline gives CDR1 SGDLS, CDR2 YYNGEE. CDR3 bases: TGTGCCAGCAGCGGGGGACTGATGAACACTGAAGCTTTCTTT. Translation: CASSGGLMNTEAFF.

This chain connects TRBV5-4 to TRBJ2-2; weak D call: TRBD1 (6 bases). The CDR3 extends over 16 amino acids. V was cut by 2 bases and J by 0 bases, with 11 bases left in between. Germline-derived CDR1 and CDR2 are SGHNT and YYREEE (reference sequence). The CDR3 region has the DNA TGTGCCAGCAGCTTACCCGGGACAACGAACACCGGGGAGCTGTTTTTT. It encodes CASSLPGTTNTGELFF.

The chain joins TRBV6-5 to TRBJ2-7; 10 positions agree with TRBD2. V lost 2 bases to trimming and J lost 9 bases; unmatched junction nucleotides: 10. Germline CDR1 is MNHEY and CDR2 is SVGAGI. This CDR3 contains 15 residues. The CDR3 DNA sequence: TGTGCCAGCAGTTACGGGCTAGCGGGAGCGGGGGGGCAGTACTTC. This codes for CASSYGLAGAGGQYF.

J is TRBJ1-1 and V is TRBV20-1; no clear D gene. Germline V gene lookup returns CDR1 DFQATT and CDR2 SNEGSKA (reference sequence). Deletions cut 3 bases from V and 6 bases from J, with 8 bases between. The CDR3 contains 11 residues. The CDR3 sequence is CSASGYPEAFF. DNA for the CDR3: TGCAGTGCTAGTGGATACCCTGAAGCTTTCTTT.

The rearrangement links TRBV5-1 to TRBJ2-5; D perhaps matches TRBD1 (5 bases). This CDR3 has 15 residues. Trimming shortened V by 1 base and J by 4 bases, and 14 bases separated the two germline ends. In germline, CDR1 is SGHRS, CDR2 YFSETQ. The CDR3 DNA reads TGCGCCAGCAGCTTGTTCGCAGGGCCAACAGAGACCCAGTACTTC. It encodes CASSLFAGPTETQYF.

This clone was seen a handful of times. The rearrangement joins TRBV2 to TRBJ1-2, with D unresolved. Trimming stripped 8 bases from V and 1 base from J, with 17 bases between. CDR3 length: 15 amino acids. CDR1 and CDR2 (germline): SNHLY, FYNNEI. CDR3 in amino acids: CASVDSLVLNYGYTF. As DNA, the CDR3 is TGTGCCAGCGTTGACTCCTTGGTCCTTAACTATGGCTACACCTTC.

The rearrangement uses TRBV20-1 and TRBJ2-7; TRBD2 agrees at 7 bases. Germline CDR1 DFQATT, CDR2 SNEGSKA (reference sequence). J lost 3 bases, V lost 5 bases, and 1 base had no gene match. The CDR3 loop spans 11 amino acids. CDR3 nucleotide sequence: TGCAGTGCTTGGGGGGGCTACGAGCAGTACTTC. Amino acids: CSAWGGYEQYF.

This sequence joins TRBV6-5 and TRBJ1-5; D unclear. Trimming pared 5 bases from V and 11 bases from J, leaving 19 bases between. This CDR3 is 14 amino acids long. Germline V gene lookup returns CDR1 MNHEY and CDR2 SVGAGI. CDR3 residues: CASSRNRDHLAQHF. In DNA, the CDR3 is TGTGCCAGCAGTAGGAACAGAGATCATTTGGCCCAGCATTTT.

This chain joins TRBV5-1 and TRBJ2-7, with 8 nucleotides matching TRBD1. After removal of 0 bases from V and 5 bases from J, the junction contained 10 bases not matched to a gene. The CDR3 extends over 16 amino acids. Germline V gene data show CDR1 as SGHRS and CDR2 as YFSETQ. CDR3 protein: CASSLVTTGGSHEQYF. CDR3 in DNA: TGCGCCAGCAGCTTGGTCACTACAGGGGGGTCCCACGAGCAGTACTTC.

The rearrangement uses TRBV2 and TRBJ1-4; 9 nucleotides align to TRBD1. This CDR3 is built from 17 residues. From germline, CDR1 is SNHLY and CDR2 FYNNEI. The ends lost 5 bases at V and 9 bases at J; junction bases unmatched: 16. The CDR3, as DNA: TGTGCCAGCAGTAGCCGGGACAGGGTCGGGGATGGGAAAAAACTGTTTTTT. Amino acids: CASSSRDRVGDGKKLFF.

This CDR3 is CASSFSTGRDGNTIYF. The CDR3 nucleotides read TGTGCCAGCAGCTTCTCGACAGGGAGAGATGGAAACACCATATATTTT. The chain carries TRBV11-1 and TRBJ1-3; 7 positions match TRBD1. Trimming at V came to 3 bases and at J to 3 bases, leaving 8 bases not matched to a gene. The CDR3 extends over 16 amino acids. In germline, CDR1 is SGHAT, CDR2 FQDESV (reference sequence). Full variable domain (remainder filled in from reference TRBV11-1 and TRBJ1-3): EAEVAQSPRYKITEKSQAVAFWCDPISGHATLYWYRQILGQGPELLVQFQDESVVDDSQLPKDRFSAERLKGVDSTLKIQPAELGDSAMYLCASSFSTGRDGNTIYFGEGSWLTVV.

The chain carries TRBV4-2 and TRBJ2-3, with 10 bases that match TRBD2. The germline V gene encodes CDR1 LGHNA and CDR2 YNFKEQ. The V and J ends lost 2 bases and 3 bases, in that order; junction bases with no gene match: 11. This CDR3 is 18 amino acids long. CDR3: CASSQTLLAGVATDTQYF. The CDR3 DNA reads TGTGCCAGCAGCCAAACCCTTCTAGCGGGAGTAGCTACAGATACGCAGTATTTT.

This sequence joins TRBV5-6 and TRBJ1-5; D is undetermined. The germline V gene has CDR1 SGHDT and CDR2 YYEEEE. The CDR3 extends over 16 amino acids. Trimming pared 1 base from V and 2 bases from J, leaving 13 bases between. CDR3 DNA sequence: TGTGCCAGCAGCTTGAGTGGTAGTAGAGGCAATCAGCCCCAGCATTTT. This gives the protein CASSLSGSRGNQPQHF.

CDR3 residues: CASSMLLAGIQETQYF. CDR3 sequence (DNA): TGTGCCAGTAGTATGCTCCTAGCGGGTATCCAAGAGACCCAGTACTTC. This rearrangement joins TRBV19 to TRBJ2-5; 8 nucleotides match TRBD2. The V gene end was trimmed by 3 bases and the J gene end by 1 base; junction bases not matched to a gene: 7. Germline-derived CDR1 and CDR2 are LNHDA and SQIVND (reference sequence). The CDR3 spans 16 residues.

V gene TRBV25-1 combines with J gene TRBJ1-4; TRBD1 matches at 7 bases. CDR3 length: 15 residues. Per the germline V gene, CDR1 is MGHDK and CDR2 is SYGVNS. V lost 3 bases, J lost 8 bases, and 9 bases stayed unmatched. The CDR3 spells CASSDPGTVNEKLFF. DNA for the CDR3: TGTGCCAGCAGTGATCCCGGGACAGTTAACGAAAAACTGTTTTTT.

The chain uses TRBV12-2 and TRBJ2-5; the table's D call, TRBD2, was not checked against the DNA. TRBV12-2 is an annotated pseudogene. This CDR3 spans 16 amino acids. CDR3 nucleotides: TGTGCAAGTCGACCCGGGACTAGCGGGCCCAGGGAGACCCAGTACTTC. It yields the protein CASRPGTSGPRETQYF.

The genes are TRBV5-4 and TRBJ2-3, with TRBD2 identical over 11 bases. J lost 3 bases, V lost 4 bases, and 7 bases had no gene match. This CDR3 spans 16 amino acids. Germline V gene sequence: CDR1 SGHNT, CDR2 YYREEE (reference sequence). This CDR3 reads CASSLSTSGKTDTQYF. The CDR3 nucleotides read TGTGCCAGCAGCCTGTCGACTAGCGGGAAGACAGATACGCAGTATTTT.

The chain employs TRBV9 and TRBJ2-7; 7 bases are shared with TRBD2. This CDR3 is 15 amino acids long. Germline CDR1 is SGDLS and CDR2 is YYNGEE. Unmatched junction bases numbered 9, after V lost 3 bases and J lost 3 bases. The CDR3 nucleotides are TGTGCCAGCAGCGCAGGACGAGCGGGGCACTACGAGCAGTACTTC. This gives the protein CASSAGRAGHYEQYF.

This sequence joins TRBV18 and TRBJ2-7; no clear D. The CDR3 runs 13 residues. With 2 bases removed from V and 3 bases from J, the gap between germline ends came to 8 bases. Germline-derived CDR1 and CDR2 are KGHSH and LQKENI. CDR3 protein: CASSPSPLYEQYF. In nucleotides, the CDR3 is TGTGCCAGCTCACCAAGTCCCCTCTACGAGCAGTACTTC. Full variable domain (rest looked up from reference TRBV18 and TRBJ2-7): NAGVMQNPRHLVRRRGQEARLRCSPMKGHSHVYWYRQLPEEGLKFMVYLQKENIIDESGMPKERFSAEFPKEGPSILRIQQVVRGDSAAYFCASSPSPLYEQYFGPGTRLTVT.

This sequence joins TRBV30 and TRBJ1-2, with D maybe TRBD1 (5 bases). This CDR3 region has 11 residues. Germline CDR1 is GTSNPN and CDR2 is SVGIG (reference sequence). V was clipped by 2 bases and J by 4 bases, with 5 bases between them. The CDR3 sequence: CAWSRGYGYTF. CDR3 bases: TGTGCCTGGAGTAGGGGCTATGGCTACACCTTC.

This clone was seen only a few times. The V call is TRBV19, the J call TRBJ2-7; TRBD2 matches 7 bases. This CDR3 has 13 amino acids. V shed 5 bases and J 3 bases; nucleotides not matched to a gene: 4. CDR1 is LNHDA, CDR2 SQIVND, per germline (reference sequence). CDR3 amino acids: CASSSTSDYEQYF. In DNA, the CDR3 is TGTGCCAGTAGTTCCACTAGCGACTACGAGCAGTACTTC.

This chain connects TRBV19 to TRBJ1-5, with D tentatively TRBD1 (6 bases). The CDR3 totals 16 residues. V lost 7 bases and J 6 bases, leaving 22 bases between the germline ends. Germline-derived CDR1 and CDR2 are LNHDA and SQIVND (reference sequence). The CDR3, as DNA: TGTGCCAGTACCCCTCGGCCCCAGGGGAAGGGTCAGCCCCAGCATTTT. This sequence encodes CASTPRPQGKGQPQHF.

The CDR3 sequence: CSAEGYNEQFF. The CDR3 bases are TGCAGTGCGGAAGGTTACAATGAGCAGTTCTTC. V is TRBV20-1 and J is TRBJ2-1; D is undetermined. Germline-derived CDR1 and CDR2 are DFQATT and SNEGSKA (reference sequence). V was shortened by 6 bases and J by 4 bases, with 7 bases between the two germline ends. The CDR3 is 11 residues long.

V usage is TRBV7-9 and J usage is TRBJ2-2; D may be TRBD2 (6 bases). Germline assignment: CDR1 SEHNR and CDR2 FQNEAQ (reference sequence). V lost 5 bases and J 0 bases, leaving 13 bases between the germline ends. The CDR3 runs to 16 residues. The CDR3 DNA follows: TGTGCCAGCAGCGGGGAGGACCCGCCGAACACCGGGGAGCTGTTTTTT. As protein: CASSGEDPPNTGELFF.

This chain connects TRBV28 to TRBJ2-7; TRBD1 aligns across 12 bases. V lost 3 bases to trimming and J lost 4 bases; unmatched junction nucleotides: 4. Per germline, CDR1 MDHEN and CDR2 SYDVKM. The CDR3 runs to 15 residues. The CDR3 DNA reads TGTGCCAGCAGTTTTGGGACAGGGGGCTTGTACGAGCAGTACTTC. Its protein product is CASSFGTGGLYEQYF.

This clone was seen once. V usage is TRBV15 and J usage is TRBJ2-5; TRBD2 aligns across 7 bases. Looked up from germline, CDR1 is LNHNV and CDR2 is YYDKDF (reference sequence). V was clipped by 1 base and J by 4 bases; unmatched bases: 6. This CDR3 comprises 15 residues. The CDR3 nucleotides are TGTGCCACCAGCAGAGTGGGGAGGGGTGGAGAGACCCAGTACTTC. Translation: CATSRVGRGGETQYF. Drawing the rest from reference TRBV15 and TRBJ2-5, the complete variable domain is DAMVIQNPRYQVTQFGKPVTLSCSQTLNHNVMYWYQQKSSQAPKLLFHYYDKDFNNEADTPDNFQSRRPNTSFCFLDIRSPGLGDTAMYLCATSRVGRGGETQYFGPGTRLLVL.